The 4 T cell receptor beta chains presented below share a single source sample, sequenced in a study of blood T cell repertoires in COVID-19. Sequencing used immunoSEQ multiplex PCR; TCRdb keeps in-frame clones, though not all of them. The sample contains about 180,000 clones, 80% to 90% of which appear only once. Sequencing input: peripheral blood. These receptors all stem from a man aged 55 to 69 with acute or convalescent COVID-19.

V and J are TRBV18 and TRBJ1-1; tentatively, D is TRBD1 (6 bases). The CDR3 is made up of 12 amino acids. Germline loops: CDR1 KGHSH, CDR2 LQKENI. The V and J ends lost 3 bases and 8 bases respectively, with 10 bases between them. This CDR3 is CASSPRTAEAFF. CDR3 DNA sequence: TGTGCCAGCTCACCGCGGACAGCCGAAGCTTTCTTT.

The J gene is TRBJ2-1, the V gene TRBV9; D perhaps matches TRBD2 (6 bases). Trimming removed 7 bases at V and 0 bases at J, with 8 bases between. Germline CDR1 SGDLS, CDR2 YYNGEE. There are 13 residues in the CDR3. CDR3 sequence (DNA): TGTGCCAGCGGAGGGAGCTCCTACAATGAGCAGTTCTTC. It is translated as CASGGSSYNEQFF.

The V and J genes are TRBV5-1 and TRBJ1-6; a weak D match, TRBD1 (5 bases). CDR1 SGHRS and CDR2 YFSETQ come from the germline V gene. This CDR3 contains 15 residues. Trimming stripped 6 bases from V and 7 bases from J, with 17 bases between. The CDR3 DNA sequence: TGCGCCAGCAATACAGGCGCCTCTGGGAATTCACCCCTCCACTTT. It codes for CASNTGASGNSPLHF.

The V call is TRBV20-1, the J call TRBJ2-5, with 15 bases fitting TRBD2. The CDR3 is 19 amino acids. The junction had 18 bases not matched to a gene; V was cut back by 3 bases and J by 7 bases. The germline V gene encodes CDR1 DFQATT and CDR2 SNEGSKA (reference sequence). This chain's CDR3 is CSASQRTSGRATVYWTQYF. The CDR3 DNA sequence: TGCAGTGCTAGTCAACGGACTAGCGGGAGGGCTACTGTGTATTGGACCCAGTACTTC.